The 25 T cell receptor beta chains below were found in one sample sequenced in a study of early T cells in non-severe SARS-CoV-2 infection. TCRdb called the 5' RACE reads again in MiXCR, with one record for every CDR3 protein. The sample includes about 77,000 distinct CDR3 sequences, 5% of them seen just once. The sequencing used whole blood, collected at baseline. All receptors derive from an adult who was a healthcare worker with PCR-confirmed SARS-CoV-2 infection or an uninfected control (not recorded which).

The chain couples TRBV7-9 to TRBJ2-3; D is possibly TRBD1 (6 bases). Germline V gives CDR1 SEHNR, CDR2 FQNEAQ (reference sequence). The V gene lost 5 bases and the J gene lost 0 bases, with 18 bases spanning the gap. The CDR3 runs 17 residues. The CDR3 region has the DNA TGTGCCAGCAGCAAGGCCGGGACACGATCTAGCACAGATACGCAGTATTTT. It specifies CASSKAGTRSSTDTQYF.

This chain links TRBV15 with TRBJ2-7; D ambiguous. Trimming removed 1 base at V and 2 bases at J, with 9 bases between. Germline lookup yields CDR1 LNHNV and CDR2 YYDKDF (reference sequence). The CDR3 contains 14 residues. DNA for the CDR3: TGTGCCACCAGCAGAGCCGGATATACCTACGAGCAGTACTTC. Its protein is CATSRAGYTYEQYF.

This clonotype was detected many times. J is TRBJ2-5 and V is TRBV27; D might be TRBD1 or TRBD2, each matching 6 bases. The CDR3 length is 14 residues. The V end was cut by 5 bases, the J end by 5 bases, with 15 bases between. The germline V gene encodes CDR1 MNHEY and CDR2 SMNVEV (reference sequence). CDR3 sequence reads: CASSPRGLWETQYF. CDR3 in DNA: TGTGCCAGCAGTCCCCGGGGGCTGTGGGAGACCCAGTACTTC.

The V and J genes are TRBV6-2 or TRBV6-3 and TRBJ1-5; possibly TRBD1 for D (5 bases). This CDR3 contains 14 residues. In germline, CDR1 is MNHEY, CDR2 SVGEGT. Trimming took off 2 bases at V and 5 bases at J, with 10 bases between the two ends. This CDR3 reads CASSYVWGDQPQHF. CDR3 in DNA: TGTGCCAGCAGTTACGTATGGGGGGATCAGCCCCAGCATTTT.

The rearrangement links TRBV20-1 to TRBJ1-3; D may be TRBD1 (5 bases). The CDR3 has 16 residues. V lost 0 bases to trimming and J lost 4 bases, with 16 bases between them. CDR1 and CDR2 (germline): DFQATT, SNEGSKA (reference sequence). This CDR3 reads CSARDLKGLGGNTIYF. Written as DNA, the CDR3 is TGCAGTGCTAGAGATTTAAAGGGGCTGGGCGGAAACACCATATATTTT.

In its sample, this clonotype was seen many times. V usage is TRBV20-1 and J usage is TRBJ1-2; a possible D gene is TRBD1 (5 bases). This CDR3 has 16 residues. The V end was cut by 0 bases, the J end by 4 bases, with 18 bases between. From germline, CDR1 is DFQATT and CDR2 SNEGSKA (reference sequence). The CDR3 DNA sequence: TGCAGTGCTAGAGATCCCTTCTTACTCGGGGGCTATGGCTACACCTTC. Protein: CSARDPFLLGGYGYTF.

This clonotype was found a few times. The gene calls are TRBV5-1 and TRBJ1-1; TRBD1 is a possible D gene (5 bases). The germline V gene encodes CDR1 SGHRS and CDR2 YFSETQ. The CDR3 is 18 amino acids. Trimming left V 4 bases short and J 0 bases short, with 22 bases between. CDR3 DNA sequence: TGCGCCAGCAGCAGGATAGGGGCTACAAGCTACATGAACACTGAAGCTTTCTTT. Protein: CASSRIGATSYMNTEAFF.

The table lists this clonotype with many counts. The gene calls are TRBV4-1 and TRBJ2-5; D gene uncertain. The V end was cut by 0 bases, the J end by 5 bases, with 7 bases between. The CDR3 has 13 amino acids. Germline CDR1 MGHRA, CDR2 YSYEKL. CDR3 region: CASSQEVWETQYF. The CDR3 DNA reads as TGCGCCAGCAGCCAAGAGGTCTGGGAGACCCAGTACTTC.

This rearrangement joins TRBV7-8 to TRBJ2-7; D could derive from TRBD1 or TRBD2 (5 bases each). The germline V gene encodes CDR1 SGHVS and CDR2 FQNEAQ. The V end lost 6 bases, the J end lost 0 bases, and 12 bases lay between the germline ends. This CDR3 has 14 amino acids. The CDR3 DNA reads as TGTGCCAGCAGACCCAGGGAGCTCTCCTACGAGCAGTACTTC. It yields the protein CASRPRELSYEQYF.

This clonotype was seen more than once but under ten times. The chain links TRBV5-4 to TRBJ2-3; possible D gene TRBD2, 5 bases. Germline V gene sequence: CDR1 SGHNT, CDR2 YYREEE (reference sequence). There are 15 residues in the CDR3. V was cut by 1 base and J by 3 bases, with 12 bases left in between. The CDR3 DNA follows: TGTGCCAGCAGCTTGAAGAGGGCGGCTACAGATACGCAGTATTTT. Protein product: CASSLKRAATDTQYF.

V is TRBV5-1 and J is TRBJ2-7; 8 bases match TRBD2. Germline CDR1 is SGHRS and CDR2 is YFSETQ. V dropped 3 bases and J dropped 1; count of bases not matched to a gene: 3. The CDR3 contains 14 residues. CDR3 sequence reads: CASSYTSGSYEQYF. The CDR3 DNA is TGCGCCAGCAGCTATACTAGCGGTTCCTACGAGCAGTACTTC.

This clonotype turned up a few times. The J gene is TRBJ1-1, the V gene TRBV11-2, with D unresolved. Germline lookup yields CDR1 SGHAT and CDR2 FQNNGV. The CDR3 extends over 13 amino acids. The germline V and J ends were trimmed by 0 bases and 6 bases, with 8 bases remaining between them. For the CDR3, the DNA is TGTGCCAGCAGCTTAGACAGGCGCGCTGAAGCTTTCTTT. Translation: CASSLDRRAEAFF.

This clonotype was recorded many times. This chain uses TRBV11-2 with TRBJ2-7, with 8 nucleotides matching TRBD2. Germline V gene sequence: CDR1 SGHAT, CDR2 FQNNGV. The CDR3 totals 18 residues. Trimming took 4 bases from V and 3 from J; bases not matched to a gene: 17. The CDR3 sequence is CASSSTPLVKREHYEQYF. In DNA, the CDR3 is TGTGCCAGCAGCTCTACGCCGCTGGTGAAGCGGGAGCACTACGAGCAGTACTTC. Full variable domain (outside the CDR3, taken from reference TRBV11-2 and TRBJ2-7): EAGVAQSPRYKIIEKRQSVAFWCNPISGHATLYWYQQILGQGPKLLIQFQNNGVVDDSQLPKDRFSAERLKGVDSTLKIQPAKLEDSAVYLCASSSTPLVKREHYEQYFGPGTRLTVT.

This clonotype was seen repeatedly, ten times or more. J is TRBJ2-5 and V is TRBV4-1, with no clear D. The ends were cut back, 0 bases at V and 4 bases at J, with 6 bases in the middle. CDR1 and CDR2 (germline): MGHRA, YSYEKL. CDR3 length equals 13 residues. This CDR3 reads CASSQDGGETQYF. Here the CDR3 DNA reads TGCGCCAGCAGCCAAGATGGTGGAGAGACCCAGTACTTC.

This CDR3 is CASSSHLGRGDTDTQYF. CDR3 bases: TGTGCCAGCAGTTCTCACCTGGGGCGGGGGGACACAGATACGCAGTATTTT. This chain links TRBV28 with TRBJ2-3, with TRBD2 matching 8 bases. The length of the CDR3 is 17 residues. The V and J ends lost 4 bases and 2 bases, in that order; junction bases with no gene match: 11. CDR1 and CDR2 (germline): MDHEN, SYDVKM. The variable domain in full, completed from reference TRBV28 and TRBJ2-3, reads DVKVTQSSRYLVKRTGEKVFLECVQDMDHENMFWYRQDPGLGLRLIYFSYDVKMKEKGDIPEGYSVSREKKERFSLILESASTNQTSMYLCASSSHLGRGDTDTQYFGPGTRLTVL.

This clonotype was counted many times. The rearrangement links TRBV19 to TRBJ1-5; 10 bases map to TRBD1. CDR1 LNHDA and CDR2 SQIVND come from the germline V gene (reference sequence). V trimming: 4 bases; J trimming: 6 bases; junction bases outside the gene matches: 3. The CDR3 runs to 14 residues. The CDR3 DNA is TGTGCCAGTAGTACTAGGGACAGGGGTCAGCCCCAGCATTTT. Amino acid sequence: CASSTRDRGQPQHF.

At least ten counts were recorded for this clonotype. The chain carries TRBV4-2 and TRBJ2-1; D is unresolved. Trimming stripped 4 bases from V and 9 bases from J, with 22 bases between. Germline CDR1 LGHNA, CDR2 YNFKEQ. The length of the CDR3 is 16 residues. This chain's CDR3 is CASSPEENNPLTEQFF. The CDR3 DNA sequence: TGTGCCAGCAGCCCCGAAGAGAATAACCCTCTGACTGAGCAGTTCTTC.

This clonotype was recorded many times. The V gene is TRBV5-5, the J gene TRBJ2-1, with 14 bases lining up with TRBD2. Germline V lookup: CDR1 SGHKS, CDR2 YYEKEE (reference sequence). The CDR3 runs 17 residues. The trim removed 3 bases at V and 7 bases at J, leaving 9 bases unmatched. The CDR3 is CASSSRLAGGPKNEQFF. Here the CDR3 DNA reads TGTGCCAGCAGCTCCCGACTAGCGGGAGGGCCTAAGAATGAGCAGTTCTTC.

This clonotype was counted at least ten times. The rearrangement links TRBV12-3 or TRBV12-4 to TRBJ2-3, with D unresolved. The CDR3 sequence is 14 residues long. The germline V and J ends were trimmed by 1 base and 0 bases, with 5 bases remaining between them. CDR3 sequence: CASSLGGSTDTQYF. The CDR3 region has the DNA TGTGCCAGCAGTTTAGGCGGTAGCACAGATACGCAGTATTTT.

This clonotype was counted many times. The CDR3: CASKDRVGYEQYF. The DNA of the CDR3 is TGTGCCAGTAAGGACAGGGTCGGCTACGAGCAGTACTTC. The V call is TRBV19, the J call TRBJ2-7; 8 bases fit TRBD1. V lost 7 bases, J lost 3 bases, and 5 bases stayed unmatched. Per the germline V gene, CDR1 is LNHDA and CDR2 is SQIVND (reference sequence). The CDR3 loop spans 13 amino acids. Supplemented by reference TRBV19 and TRBJ2-7, the full variable domain reads DGGITQSPKYLFRKEGQNVTLSCEQNLNHDAMYWYRQDPGQGLRLIYYSQIVNDFQKGDIAEGYSVSREKKESFPLTVTSAQKNPTAFYLCASKDRVGYEQYFGPGTRLTVT.

The rearrangement joins TRBV2 to TRBJ1-5, with no clear D. The CDR3 consists of 15 residues. Germline V gene sequence: CDR1 SNHLY, CDR2 FYNNEI. Deletions cut 1 base from V and 1 base from J, with 8 bases between. CDR3 DNA: TGTGCCAGCAGTGAAGGGAGGGTCAGCAATCAGCCCCAGCATTTT. Its protein product is CASSEGRVSNQPQHF.

The V call is TRBV2, the J call TRBJ2-3; D gene uncertain. CDR3 length: 13 residues. Trimming shortened V by 11 bases and J by 0 bases, and 12 bases separated the two germline ends. Looked up from germline, CDR1 is SNHLY and CDR2 is FYNNEI. The CDR3 region has the DNA TGTGCCGCTATGAGACGCAGCACAGATACGCAGTATTTT. Encoded protein: CAAMRRSTDTQYF. The full variable domain, completed using reference TRBV2 and TRBJ2-3, is EPEVTQTPSHQVTQMGQEVILRCVPISNHLYFYWYRQILGQKVEFLVSFYNNEISEKSEIFDDQFSVERPDGSNFTLKIRSTKLEDSAMYFCAAMRRSTDTQYFGPGTRLTVL.

V usage is TRBV14 and J usage is TRBJ1-1; D is ambiguous. V was trimmed by 1 base and J by 1 base, leaving 10 bases between them. The CDR3 spans 15 residues. Germline V gives CDR1 SGHDN, CDR2 FVKESK. The CDR3 DNA is TGTGCCAGCAGCCAAGTGACGCCGGCGAACACTGAAGCTTTCTTT. It is translated as CASSQVTPANTEAFF. Supplemented by reference TRBV14 and TRBJ1-1, the full variable domain reads EAGVTQFPSHSVIEKGQTVTLRCDPISGHDNLYWYRRVMGKEIKFLLHFVKESKQDESGMPNNRFLAERTGGTYSTLKVQPAELEDSGVYFCASSQVTPANTEAFFGQGTRLTVV.

The V and J genes are TRBV6-1 and TRBJ1-3; D is uncertain. The CDR3 is 15 amino acids. The V end was cut by 3 bases, the J end by 0 bases, with 9 bases between. In germline, CDR1 is MNHNS, CDR2 SASEGT. Written as DNA, the CDR3 is TGTGCCAGCAGTGACTTGGGGATCTCTGGAAACACCATATATTTT. It yields the protein CASSDLGISGNTIYF.

At least ten counts were recorded for this clonotype. CDR3 nucleotide sequence: TGTGCCAGCAGCCCAGGGGGGTTTTCCTACGAGCAGTACTTC. Its protein product is CASSPGGFSYEQYF. The V gene is TRBV27, the J gene TRBJ2-7; TRBD1 might be the D (7 bases). The V end lost 6 bases, the J end lost 1 base, and 13 bases lay between the germline ends. CDR3 size: 14 residues. CDR1 and CDR2 (germline): MNHEY, SMNVEV (reference sequence).